The 24 T cell receptor beta chains below all came from one sample that was sequenced in a study of breast tumors, draining lymph nodes, adjacent tissues (dated by TCRdb to the mid-2010s). The library was built by means of multiplex PCR. TCRdb lists the instrument as Illumina HiSeq 2000. TCRdb's own reprocessing of the public reads used fastp at Q25 and MiXCR and kept productive beta chains. Rows with one shared CDR3 protein collapse into an entry with the most common genes and DNA. The sample records over 35,000 distinct CDR3 sequences, over 30% of which are singletons. The biggest ten clones account for approximately 10% of the sample. Material: breast tumor tissue. Receptors originate from a female donor with breast cancer. Some clones in this sample may be carry-over from other donors' samples.

This clonotype was detected a few times. The chain's CDR3 is CASGDRAYNEQFF. In DNA form, the CDR3 reads TGTGCCAGCGGCGACAGGGCTTACAATGAGCAGTTCTTC. The chain has TRBV12-3 or TRBV12-4 and TRBJ2-1; 7 bases fit TRBD1. CDR3 length: 13 amino acids. The V segment lost 8 bases and the J segment 4 bases; nucleotides outside the gene matches: 5.

This clonotype was counted at least ten times. CDR3 sequence: CASSEALVAEYF. DNA for the CDR3: TGTGCCAGCAGTGAAGCGCTGGTCGCTGAGTACTTC. V and J are TRBV2 and TRBJ2-7, with no clear D. With 0 bases removed from V and 11 bases from J, the gap between germline ends came to 11 bases. The germline V gene encodes CDR1 SNHLY and CDR2 FYNNEI. CDR3 size: 12 residues. The full variable domain, in which reference TRBV2 and TRBJ2-7 provide the parts outside the CDR3, is EPEVTQTPSHQVTQMGQEVILRCVPISNHLYFYWYRQILGQKVEFLVSFYNNEISEKSEIFDDQFSVERPDGSNFTLKIRSTKLEDSAMYFCASSEALVAEYFGPGTRLTVT.

V is TRBV6-2 or TRBV6-3 and J is TRBJ2-1; 9 bases fit TRBD1. The CDR3 length is 19 residues. V was pared by 4 bases and J by 2 bases, with 15 bases of the junction left unmatched. The germline CDR1 and CDR2 sequences are MNHEY and SVGEGT. The CDR3 DNA reads TGTGCCAGCAGTTCACTGGGGACGGGACAGGGATTGGCCTACAATGAGCAGTTCTTC. Translated, it gives CASSSLGTGQGLAYNEQFF.

This clonotype was observed at least ten times. An end of the junction differs from the germline gene, which may be a read error. The DNA for the CDR3 is TGTGCCAGCAGTTACTCAATAGCGGGAGGGGGCAACGTCCTGACTTTC. Translating gives CASSYSIAGGGNVLTF. This chain uses TRBV6-5 with TRBJ2-6; 11 bases align to TRBD2. CDR3 length equals 16 residues. Looked up from germline, CDR1 is MNHEY and CDR2 is SVGAGI.

This clonotype was seen at least ten times. This sequence joins TRBV7-2 and TRBJ1-2; TRBD1 matches 9 bases. Germline V gene data show CDR1 as SGHTA and CDR2 as FQGNSA. Trimming removed 2 bases from V and 7 bases from J; junction bases left unmatched: 5. The CDR3 extends over 14 amino acids. The CDR3 DNA is TGTGCCAGCAGCTTATCCGGGACAGGGTTTGGCTACACCTTC. Its protein is CASSLSGTGFGYTF. The variable domain in full, completed from reference TRBV7-2 and TRBJ1-2, reads GAGVSQSPSNKVTEKGKDVELRCDPISGHTALYWYRQSLGQGLEFLIYFQGNSAPDKSGLPSDRFSAERTGGSVSTLTIQRTQQEDSAVYLCASSLSGTGFGYTFGSGTRLTVV.

This clonotype was seen at least ten times. Sequence at one end of the junction differs from germline and may be a read error. This chain connects TRBV2 to TRBJ1-2; 8 bases line up with TRBD1. This CDR3 has 12 amino acids. CDR1 is SNHLY, CDR2 FYNNEI, per germline. The CDR3 reads CASSIRTGTSAF. DNA of the CDR3: TGTGCCAGCTCCATCCGGACAGGGACCTCCGCCTTC. Full variable domain (remainder filled in from reference TRBV2 and TRBJ1-2): EPEVTQTPSHQVTQMGQEVILRCVPISNHLYFYWYRQILGQKVEFLVSFYNNEISEKSEIFDDQFSVERPDGSNFTLKIRSTKLEDSAMYFCASSIRTGTSAFGSGTRLTVV.

This clonotype has a handful of counts. The V gene is TRBV6-1, the J gene TRBJ1-5; perhaps TRBD1 as D (5 bases). Germline V lookup: CDR1 MNHNS, CDR2 SASEGT. Trimming stripped 7 bases from V and 8 bases from J, with 15 bases between. This CDR3 is built from 13 residues. CDR3 residues: CASIAELGEPQHF. CDR3 sequence (DNA): TGTGCCAGCATCGCAGAGTTGGGGGAGCCCCAGCATTTT.

This clonotype is judged medium-sized (0.01 to 0.1%). The chain couples TRBV7-3 to TRBJ2-1; 8 bases align to TRBD1. The germline V gene encodes CDR1 SGHTA and CDR2 FQGTGA. J gave up 5 bases and V 5 bases, and 8 bases lay outside the gene matches. This CDR3 has 15 amino acids. The CDR3 loop is CASSLRQGTHNEQFF. DNA for the CDR3: TGTGCCAGCAGCCTCAGACAGGGGACCCACAATGAGCAGTTCTTC.

This clonotype was counted ten times or more. The CDR3 here is CSVELRANTGELFF. The CDR3 DNA reads TGCAGCGTTGAGCTAAGGGCGAACACCGGGGAGCTGTTTTTT. The rearrangement joins TRBV29-1 to TRBJ2-2; D unresolved. The germline CDR1 and CDR2 sequences are SQVTM and ANQGSEA. This CDR3 has 14 amino acids. The V end was cut by 3 bases, the J end by 0 bases, with 8 bases between.

This clonotype was picked up many times. The chain has TRBV11-2 and TRBJ2-5; 10 bases fit TRBD2. V gave up 1 base and J gave up 5 bases; unmatched junction bases: 16. The CDR3 sequence is 19 residues long. The germline gives CDR1 SGHAT, CDR2 FQNNGV. The DNA for the CDR3 is TGTGCCAGCAGCTTAGTCTACCCCGCTAGCGGGAGAGGGAAGGAGACCCAGTACTTC. Translation gives CASSLVYPASGRGKETQYF.

This chain links TRBV14 with TRBJ2-3; D remains unclear. The germline V gene encodes CDR1 SGHDN and CDR2 FVKESK. Trimming removed 1 base from V and 2 bases from J, with 10 bases in between. CDR3 length: 15 residues. In DNA form, the CDR3 reads TGTGCCAGCAGCCAAGCTCGACGGTACACAGATACGCAGTATTTT. It yields the protein CASSQARRYTDTQYF.

This clonotype was counted ten times or more. The V call is TRBV6-5, the J call TRBJ2-1; no reliable D call. CDR3 size: 14 residues. Trimming removed 6 bases at V and 6 bases at J, with 15 bases between. Germline values: CDR1 MNHEY, CDR2 SVGAGI. CDR3 DNA sequence: TGTGCCAGCAGGTCCCAGCTCTCAGGCAATGAGCAGTTCTTC. This gives the protein CASRSQLSGNEQFF.

This clonotype counts as medium-sized. This chain connects TRBV20-1 to TRBJ2-7; 7 bases are shared with TRBD2. Germline loops: CDR1 DFQATT, CDR2 SNEGSKA (reference sequence). This CDR3 contains 16 residues. V shed 1 base, J shed 2 bases, and the junction held 11 bases outside the gene matches. The CDR3 bases are TGCAGTGCTAGAGGCCAGCTAGCGGACTTGACCTACGAGCAGTACTTC. Protein: CSARGQLADLTYEQYF.

There are many counts of this clonotype. This rearrangement joins TRBV28 to TRBJ2-7, with 8 bases identical to TRBD1. The CDR3 runs to 15 residues. Germline CDR1 MDHEN, CDR2 SYDVKM. The junction had 12 bases not matched to a gene; V was cut back by 6 bases and J by 5 bases. CDR3 coding DNA: TGTGCCAGCAGCCTTAGTGGGACAGGAAGGGACGAGCAGTACTTC. Amino acid sequence: CASSLSGTGRDEQYF.

This clonotype was seen many times. The chain employs TRBV20-1 and TRBJ1-4; D uncertain. This CDR3 is built from 13 residues. Germline CDR1 DFQATT, CDR2 SNEGSKA (reference sequence). V was clipped by 2 bases and J by 5 bases, with 9 bases between them. The CDR3 loop is CSARQVSNEKLFF. CDR3 bases: TGCAGTGCTAGACAAGTCTCCAATGAAAAACTGTTTTTT.

Many counts were recorded for this clonotype. The rearrangement links TRBV11-2 to TRBJ2-3; perhaps TRBD2 as D (6 bases). V shed 5 bases and J shed 4 bases, with 19 bases lying between them. CDR1 is SGHAT and CDR2 is FQNNGV in the germline V gene. The CDR3 covers 16 residues. The CDR3 coding sequence is TGTGCCAGCAGCCCTAGGGCGGAGCCGGGGGCAGATACGCAGTATTTT. Its translation: CASSPRAEPGADTQYF.

Many counts were recorded for this clonotype. V is TRBV12-3 or TRBV12-4 and J is TRBJ2-7; no clear D gene. Trimming stripped 3 bases from V and 6 bases from J, with 9 bases between. The CDR3 covers 12 residues. The CDR3 is CASSFSSLEQYF. The CDR3 coding sequence is TGTGCCAGCAGTTTCTCGTCCCTCGAGCAGTACTTC.

The V call is TRBV7-2, the J call TRBJ2-5, with D unclear. Between the trimmed V and J ends, which lost 0 bases and 5 bases, there was a span of 10 bases. Germline V gene sequence: CDR1 SGHTA, CDR2 FQGNSA. This CDR3 region has 14 residues. The CDR3 loop reads CASSLALGWETQYF. The CDR3 DNA follows: TGTGCCAGCAGCTTAGCGTTGGGTTGGGAGACCCAGTACTTC.

This clonotype was seen repeatedly, ten times or more. This rearrangement joins TRBV29-1 to TRBJ1-2; TRBD1 matches 8 bases. CDR1 and CDR2 from the germline V gene are SQVTM and ANQGSEA. This CDR3 spans 13 amino acids. The V gene end was trimmed by 6 bases and the J gene end by 2 bases; junction bases not matched to a gene: 5. CDR3 sequence (DNA): TGCAGCGTGGGGACAGGATTAAACTATGGCTACACCTTC. Protein product: CSVGTGLNYGYTF.

This clonotype has at least ten counts. CDR3 sequence: CASIRQANEQFF. The CDR3 region has the DNA TGTGCCAGCATTAGGCAGGCCAATGAGCAGTTCTTC. The rearrangement links TRBV6-1 to TRBJ2-1; D is unclear. The V and J ends lost 7 bases and 6 bases respectively, with 10 bases between them. The germline V gene encodes CDR1 MNHNS and CDR2 SASEGT. This CDR3 has 12 amino acids.

This clonotype was seen once. V is TRBV28 and J is TRBJ2-1; TRBD2 agrees at 8 bases. CDR1 is MDHEN, CDR2 SYDVKM, per germline. The J segment lost 0 bases and the V segment lost 3 bases, leaving 4 bases of the junction unmatched. This CDR3 is built from 16 residues. CDR3 in DNA: TGTGCCAGCAGTTTGGTGAGCGGGGGCTCCTACAATGAGCAGTTCTTC. Translation gives CASSLVSGGSYNEQFF.

V is TRBV6-6 and J is TRBJ2-7; 9 positions agree with TRBD1. The germline gives CDR1 MNHNY, CDR2 SVGAGI (reference sequence). Losses at the gene ends were 4 bases for V and 1 base for J; bases not matched to a gene: 5. CDR3 length: 15 residues. CDR3: CASSSPGQGSYEQYF. CDR3 DNA sequence: TGTGCCAGCAGTTCCCCGGGACAGGGATCCTACGAGCAGTACTTC.

The rearrangement links TRBV12-3 or TRBV12-4 to TRBJ1-5, with D unresolved. The J call may be mistaken, given a closer DNA end match to TRBJ2-3. This CDR3 region has 15 residues. This chain's CDR3 is CASSPQVGRNQPQYF. The CDR3 nucleotides are TGTGCCAGCAGTCCCCAGGTGGGTCGGAATCAGCCCCAGTATTTT.

This clonotype was detected many times. The genes are TRBV5-1 and TRBJ2-1; 10 bases are a match to TRBD2. The germline V gene encodes CDR1 SGHRS and CDR2 YFSETQ. After removal of 4 bases from V and 8 bases from J, the junction contained 9 bases not matched to a gene. The CDR3 covers 15 residues. The CDR3 reads CASSLSGRAFDEQFF. CDR3 DNA: TGCGCCAGCAGCCTAAGCGGGAGGGCCTTTGATGAGCAGTTCTTC.